This T cell receptor (beta chain) is drawn from a study of blood T cell repertoires in COVID-19. Study overall: Specimens from acute and convalescent COVID-19 originated in the United States, Italy and Spain. The cDNA or gDNA used as material had been derived from T cells, B-cell-depleted T cells, or PBMCs.

Produced via immunoSEQ multiplex PCR; TCRdb's table is partial and in-frame only. The table has more than 85,000 clones, 87% seen once. Germline V gene lookup returns CDR1 MNHEY and CDR2 SMNVEV (reference sequence). V was trimmed by 7 bases and J by 4 bases, leaving 10 bases between them. This CDR3 is built from 12 residues. The chain uses TRBV27 and TRBJ1-1; D remains unclear. The receptor comes from a human donor in a cohort sampled during active COVID-19. Sequences were obtained from peripheral blood. CDR3 sequence (DNA): TGTGCCAGCATGCGGGGAATCACTGAAGCTTTCTTT. As protein: CASMRGITEAFF.